This section outlines one TCR beta chain sequence together with its context. The antigen is undetermined. The source of the sample is a study of cytomegalovirus exposure and HLA in healthy donors. Study summary: In a later analysis, it was reported that the approximately 110 validation repertoires had been produced on the same platform as the 500 to 750 repertoires belonging to the first cohort.

Study results and limitations: Specificity of three CMV-associated chains for CMV antigens was verified in vitro. Most TCR sequences proved rare, with some public TCRs found in many donors.

CDR1 is SEHNR and CDR2 is FQNEAQ in the germline V gene (reference sequence). The CDR3 is 19 residues long. The ends were cut back, 5 bases at V and 2 bases at J, with 26 bases in the middle. TCRdb keeps only in-frame clones here, not all; method: immunoSEQ multiplex PCR. The data hold 45,000 to 65,000 clones, with approximately 93% observed a single time. Sequencing was done on a sample of PBMCs. The V call is TRBV7-9, the J call TRBJ2-3; no clear D gene. This TCR was sampled from a woman aged 18-35 years in good health and CMV-seropositive. DNA for the CDR3: TGTGCCAGCAGCCGAACTATAAGTTTGAGCCGCATTCTCACAGATACGCAGTATTTT. Protein: CASSRTISLSRILTDTQYF.